The following is a T cell receptor (beta chain) sequence with its context. It lacks a known antigen. Because the CDR3's place on the DNA is in doubt, the DNA is left out and the CDR3 is given as listed by TCRdb. This record belongs to a study of T cell changes during pregnancy in multiple sclerosis (dated by TCRdb to the late 2010s). About the full investigation: The study looked at changes in the T cell repertoire across pregnancy in women with multiple sclerosis.

Library method: the immunoSEQ multiplex PCR assay. TCRdb stores this immuneACCESS table with in-frame sequences only. Part of the clones is absent; in the studies checked, under half of the shortfall reflects unresolved V genes, and no reason is known for the rest. The sample contains approximately 90,000 clones, about 94% of them found a single time. The ten largest clones capture around 0.86% of the sample. CDR3 length: 13 amino acids, cysteine to phenylalanine. The germline V gene supplies CDR1 MNHEY and CDR2 SVGAGI. This sequence was found in a female donor with multiple sclerosis, enrolled in a pregnancy study. The material was peripheral blood, obtained in the third trimester of pregnancy. The chain uses TRBV6-5 and TRBJ1-1; the table's D call of TRBD1 was not tested on the DNA. The CDR3 protein is CASSSSRAGEAFF.